These 30 T cell receptor beta chains were sequenced from one sample in a study of shared clonotypes between healthy human individuals (TCRdb year 2020). The library relied on the immunoSEQ multiplex PCR assay. Not all clones reach the TCRdb copy of this immuneACCESS table, which keeps in-frame sequences only. Checked studies attribute under half of the gap to unresolved V genes and leave the rest unexplained. This sample has nearly 2 million clones in its table, and just under 95% of those were observed once. More than 0.9% of the sample comes from the top ten. CD8 naive samples were obtained by positive selection for CCR7 among CD45RO-negative cells, yielding a CD45RA+CCR7+ population from which TemRA cells were excluded. Specimen: naive CD8+ T cells sorted from blood. This specimen's cell subset or site label, per the study, means: CD45RA+CCR7+. The receptors were sampled from a man between 18 and 29 years old in good health.

As for this clone: Other nucleotide sequences from this sample produce the same CDR3. J is TRBJ1-1 and V is TRBV28; 10 bases are a match to TRBD1. Germline loops: CDR1 MDHEN, CDR2 SYDVKM. This CDR3 contains 14 residues. V lost 2 bases and J lost 5; bases outside the gene matches: 2. The CDR3 region has the DNA TGTGCCAGCAGTTTAGGGGGACAGGGGACTGAAGCTTTCTTT. Its translation is CASSLGGQGTEAFF.

On this clone itself: Other DNA sequences of this sample code for an identical CDR3. The CDR3 here is CASSQEPYNEQFF. As DNA, the CDR3 is TGCGCCAGCAGCCAAGAACCCTACAATGAGCAGTTCTTC. The chain is built from TRBV4-3 and TRBJ2-1; D not resolved. Germline V gene sequence: CDR1 LGHNA, CDR2 YSLEER. Trimming left V 0 bases short and J 2 bases short, with 2 bases between. The CDR3 has 13 residues.

The chain uses TRBV19 and TRBJ1-5, with D hard to call. The CDR3 consists of 15 residues. Germline CDR1 reads LNHDA; CDR2 reads SQIVND (reference sequence). With 6 bases removed from V and 3 bases from J, the gap between germline ends came to 15 bases. The CDR3 DNA follows: TGTGCCAGTAGAGACCTGGGAGGTTTCAATCAGCCCCAGCATTTT. It encodes CASRDLGGFNQPQHF.

The chain employs TRBV2 and TRBJ2-5, with D perhaps matching TRBD1 (6 bases). The CDR3 length is 16 residues. V was clipped by 6 bases and J by 2 bases, with 19 bases between them. CDR1 and CDR2 from the germline V gene are SNHLY and FYNNEI. The CDR3: CASSDSLDRLQETQYF. The DNA of the CDR3 is TGTGCCAGCAGCGACAGCCTCGACAGGTTACAAGAGACCCAGTACTTC.

The chain employs TRBV4-1 and TRBJ2-7, with 7 positions matching TRBD1. Losses at the gene ends were 1 base for V and 3 bases for J; bases not matched to a gene: 6. The germline CDR1 and CDR2 sequences are MGHRA and YSYEKL. This CDR3 is built from 15 residues. The CDR3: CASSQGPRDSYEQYF. The CDR3 DNA reads as TGCGCCAGCAGCCAAGGGCCAAGGGACAGCTACGAGCAGTACTTC.

V usage is TRBV6-6 and J usage is TRBJ1-2, with D possibly being TRBD1 (6 bases). The ends were cut back, 5 bases at V and 1 base at J, with 14 bases in the middle. This CDR3 comprises 15 residues. Germline-derived CDR1 and CDR2 are MNHNY and SVGAGI (reference sequence). The CDR3 bases are TGTGCCAGCAGTAACGGGACAACCTATAACTATGGCTACACCTTC. Its protein product is CASSNGTTYNYGYTF.

The chain links TRBV29-1 to TRBJ2-2; possibly TRBD2 for D (6 bases). Between the trimmed V and J ends, which lost 3 bases and 0 bases, there was a span of 11 bases. Per germline, CDR1 SQVTM and CDR2 ANQGSEA. The CDR3 is 15 amino acids. CDR3 coding DNA: TGCAGCGTTGAGGAGCGGGCTTCGAACACCGGGGAGCTGTTTTTT. Protein product: CSVEERASNTGELFF.

The DNA of the CDR3 is TGTGCCAGCAGTTTCAAGGTTGGGAGCACTGAAGCTTTCTTT. As protein: CASSFKVGSTEAFF. V is TRBV28 and J is TRBJ1-1; D is undetermined. Germline V gene data show CDR1 as MDHEN and CDR2 as SYDVKM. The V and J ends lost 3 bases and 4 bases respectively, with 12 bases between them. This CDR3 spans 14 amino acids. Based on the CDR3 plus reference TRBV28 and TRBJ1-1, the full variable domain is DVKVTQSSRYLVKRTGEKVFLECVQDMDHENMFWYRQDPGLGLRLIYFSYDVKMKEKGDIPEGYSVSREKKERFSLILESASTNQTSMYLCASSFKVGSTEAFFGQGTRLTVV.

This chain connects TRBV6-5 to TRBJ1-1, with D possibly being TRBD1 (5 bases). The ends were cut back, 6 bases at V and 5 bases at J, with 13 bases in the middle. This CDR3 region has 13 residues. From germline, CDR1 is MNHEY and CDR2 SVGAGI. Here the CDR3 DNA reads TGTGCCAGCAGCTCCTCAGCAGGGACTGAAGCTTTCTTT. This sequence encodes CASSSSAGTEAFF.

J is TRBJ2-1 and V is TRBV11-2, with 9 nucleotides matching TRBD1. This CDR3 spans 15 amino acids. The trim removed 5 bases at V and 1 base at J, leaving 3 bases unmatched. Looked up from germline, CDR1 is SGHAT and CDR2 is FQNNGV. CDR3 protein: CASSRTGASYNEQFF. The CDR3 DNA reads as TGTGCCAGCAGCCGGACAGGGGCGTCCTACAATGAGCAGTTCTTC.

V usage is TRBV6-1 and J usage is TRBJ1-1; D ambiguous. The CDR3 is made up of 14 amino acids. Trimming cost V 1 base and J 11 bases, with 17 bases left between them. From germline, CDR1 is MNHNS and CDR2 SASEGT. The CDR3 reads CASSEVGTTGWAFF. The DNA of the CDR3 is TGTGCCAGCAGTGAAGTAGGAACAACCGGCTGGGCTTTCTTT.

This sequence joins TRBV6-5 and TRBJ1-6; TRBD1 agrees at 9 bases. The CDR3 sequence is 15 residues long. V lost 3 bases and J lost 10; bases outside the gene matches: 7. Germline CDR1 MNHEY, CDR2 SVGAGI. CDR3 in DNA: TGTGCCAGCAGTTATTCACAGGGGGCAGGATCACCCCTCCACTTT. Amino acid sequence: CASSYSQGAGSPLHF.

In DNA form, the CDR3 reads TGCAGCGTCCAGGGCAGGGCCCTAACTAACTATGGCTACACCTTC. Amino acid sequence: CSVQGRALTNYGYTF. The gene calls are TRBV29-1 and TRBJ1-2; possible D gene TRBD1, 5 bases. V was shortened by 6 bases and J by 0 bases, with 17 bases between the two germline ends. The germline gives CDR1 SQVTM, CDR2 ANQGSEA. CDR3 size: 15 residues.

The chain links TRBV5-4 to TRBJ2-7, with a possible D match to TRBD2 (7 bases). The V gene's germline CDR1 is SGHNT and CDR2 YYREEE (reference sequence). This CDR3 is built from 15 residues. V was clipped by 4 bases and J by 3 bases, with 17 bases between them. The CDR3, as DNA: TGTGCCAGCAGCGCGGGGGCGGGGTGGGACTACGAGCAGTACTTC. The encoded protein is CASSAGAGWDYEQYF.

Only one count was recorded for this clone. This same CDR3 is encoded by further DNA sequences in the sample. The rearrangement joins TRBV6-1 to TRBJ2-2; perhaps TRBD2 as D (6 bases). The V gene's germline CDR1 is MNHNS and CDR2 SASEGT. The CDR3 contains 15 residues. The germline V and J ends were trimmed by 7 bases and 5 bases, with 17 bases remaining between them. The CDR3 region is CASTPWGGGTGELFF. Written as DNA, the CDR3 is TGTGCCAGCACCCCCTGGGGTGGGGGGACCGGGGAGCTGTTTTTT.

This chain connects TRBV10-3 to TRBJ1-1, with no clear D. Deletions cut 6 bases from V and 6 bases from J, with 11 bases between. CDR3 size: 12 residues. Per germline, CDR1 ENHRY and CDR2 SYGVKD. The CDR3 DNA reads TGTGCCATCAGCGATGGGTTGGCTGAAGCTTTCTTT. Translated: CAISDGLAEAFF.

The chain's CDR3 is CASSESRTPDEQYF. The DNA for the CDR3 is TGCGCCAGCAGTGAGTCCAGGACTCCCGACGAGCAGTACTTC. The chain carries TRBV10-1 and TRBJ2-7, with a tentative D call TRBD2 (5 bases). The V end was cut by 0 bases, the J end by 5 bases, with 11 bases between. The CDR3 extends over 14 amino acids. Looked up from germline, CDR1 is WNHNN and CDR2 is SYGVQD (reference sequence).

The genes are TRBV4-2 and TRBJ2-7, with D tentatively TRBD1 or TRBD2 (6 bases each). This CDR3 has 18 residues. Per germline, CDR1 LGHNA and CDR2 YNFKEQ. V was cut by 3 bases and J by 0 bases, with 21 bases left in between. CDR3 nucleotide sequence: TGTGCCAGCAGCCAGCCCAAGGGCGGGACACCCATCTCCTACGAGCAGTACTTC. Its protein product is CASSQPKGGTPISYEQYF.

The chain employs TRBV7-2 and TRBJ1-1; D perhaps matches TRBD1 (6 bases). CDR1 SGHTA and CDR2 FQGNSA come from the germline V gene. The V end lost 5 bases, the J end lost 2 bases, and 21 bases lay between the germline ends. The CDR3 is 17 amino acids. The CDR3 nucleotides read TGTGCCAGCAGCCACGGGGGGGACATTTCATTCAACACTGAAGCTTTCTTT. Its translation is CASSHGGDISFNTEAFF.

Concerning this clone itself: The same CDR3 arises from other DNA sequences in this sample as well. The rearrangement uses TRBV4-1 and TRBJ2-1, with a tentative D call TRBD1 (6 bases). This CDR3 is 13 amino acids long. The V end lost 1 base, the J end lost 6 bases, and 7 bases lay between the germline ends. Germline CDR1 is MGHRA and CDR2 is YSYEKL. This CDR3 is CASSQGGGNEQFF. In DNA form, the CDR3 reads TGCGCCAGCAGCCAAGGAGGGGGCAATGAGCAGTTCTTC.

The chain uses TRBV5-4 and TRBJ2-1, with D perhaps matching TRBD2 (7 bases). Per germline, CDR1 SGHNT and CDR2 YYREEE (reference sequence). The length of the CDR3 is 14 residues. V was clipped by 2 bases and J by 7 bases, with 13 bases between them. Written as DNA, the CDR3 is TGTGCCAGCAGCTTCCGGGCGGGGGCAAATGAGCAGTTCTTC. Translated: CASSFRAGANEQFF.

This chain joins TRBV7-8 and TRBJ2-1; 7 bases are a match to TRBD2. After removal of 5 bases from V and 4 bases from J, the junction contained 8 bases not matched to a gene. This CDR3 region has 15 residues. Looked up from germline, CDR1 is SGHVS and CDR2 is FQNEAQ. The CDR3 bases are TGTGCCAGCAGCCCTAGGTCTAGCGGATACAATGAGCAGTTCTTC. Residues: CASSPRSSGYNEQFF.

The chain has TRBV4-3 and TRBJ2-3; TRBD2 is a possible D gene (6 bases). This CDR3 region has 16 residues. Trimming took 0 bases from V and 0 from J, leaving 10 bases between them. Germline loops: CDR1 LGHNA, CDR2 YSLEER. The CDR3 nucleotides read TGCGCCAGCAGCCAAGACAGCGGGCCTAGCACAGATACGCAGTATTTT. This codes for CASSQDSGPSTDTQYF.

V usage is TRBV27 and J usage is TRBJ2-7; no definite D call. Germline CDR1 reads MNHEY; CDR2 reads SMNVEV (reference sequence). Trimming pared 5 bases from V and 6 bases from J, leaving 17 bases between. The CDR3 extends over 14 amino acids. CDR3 nucleotide sequence: TGTGCCAGCAGTGGACGCGCCGCACTCGTCGAGCAGTACTTC. Its translation: CASSGRAALVEQYF.

The rearrangement uses TRBV27 and TRBJ2-7; D is undetermined. The CDR3 spans 15 residues. In germline, CDR1 is MNHEY, CDR2 SMNVEV (reference sequence). The V and J ends lost 5 bases and 0 bases respectively, with 14 bases between them. CDR3 DNA: TGTGCCAGCAGTCTGCAACAGCCTAGCTCCTACGAGCAGTACTTC. It yields the protein CASSLQQPSSYEQYF.

This chain connects TRBV7-6 to TRBJ2-5, with TRBD2 identical over 7 bases. CDR3 length equals 18 residues. With V trimmed by 2 bases and J by 4 bases, 16 bases remained unmatched. Germline-derived CDR1 and CDR2 are SGHVS and FNYEAQ. The CDR3 sequence is CASSLPEGLRGNGETQYF. CDR3 nucleotides: TGTGCCAGCAGCTTACCCGAGGGACTGCGGGGGAATGGAGAGACCCAGTACTTC.

V and J are TRBV5-8 and TRBJ2-7, with D perhaps TRBD2 (6 bases). The CDR3 contains 13 residues. The germline gives CDR1 SGHTS, CDR2 YDEGEE. Trimming removed 2 bases from V and 2 bases from J, with 8 bases in between. CDR3: CASSFRTTYEQYF. DNA of the CDR3: TGTGCCAGCAGCTTCCGGACTACCTACGAGCAGTACTTC.

V and J are TRBV7-9 and TRBJ2-7, with D possibly TRBD2 on 6 matching bases. Germline V gene lookup returns CDR1 SEHNR and CDR2 FQNEAQ (reference sequence). CDR3 length: 16 residues. The ends were cut back, 5 bases at V and 0 bases at J, with 17 bases in the middle. The CDR3 nucleotides read TGTGCCAGCAGCCCCTCGGAGGGGCGTAGCTCCTACGAGCAGTACTTC. Translation: CASSPSEGRSSYEQYF.

The chain uses TRBV11-2 and TRBJ1-4; 8 bases align to TRBD1. CDR3 length: 15 residues. Germline-derived CDR1 and CDR2 are SGHAT and FQNNGV. With V trimmed by 4 bases and J by 3 bases, 4 bases remained unmatched. CDR3 in amino acids: CASSSWTGSNEKLFF. In DNA, the CDR3 is TGTGCCAGCAGCTCATGGACAGGGTCTAATGAAAAACTGTTTTTT.

V gene TRBV2 combines with J gene TRBJ1-1; TRBD1 matches 7 bases. Germline CDR1 SNHLY, CDR2 FYNNEI. With V trimmed by 0 bases and J by 3 bases, 10 bases remained unmatched. CDR3 length equals 17 residues. The CDR3: CASSEAFPWQGDTEAFF. CDR3 nucleotide sequence: TGTGCCAGCAGTGAAGCGTTTCCCTGGCAGGGGGACACTGAAGCTTTCTTT.